These 15 T cell receptor beta chains originate from one sample sequenced in a study of blood T cell repertoires in COVID-19. Assay used: immunoSEQ multiplex PCR; TCRdb lists only in-frame clones, some missing. This table holds 35,000 to 50,000 clones, roughly 63% found once. Sequenced material: peripheral blood. These receptors all stem from an older man with acute or convalescent COVID-19.

The gene calls are TRBV7-2 and TRBJ2-3, with D possibly matching TRBD1 (6 bases). This CDR3 contains 13 residues. V was cut by 1 base and J by 7 bases, with 9 bases left in between. Germline CDR1 SGHTA, CDR2 FQGNSA. CDR3 sequence reads: CASSLVGANTQYF. DNA of the CDR3: TGTGCCAGCAGCTTAGTGGGGGCGAATACGCAGTATTTT.

The rearrangement uses TRBV9 and TRBJ2-1; no definite D call. The CDR3 runs to 11 residues. The germline CDR1 and CDR2 sequences are SGDLS and YYNGEE. V lost 2 bases to trimming and J lost 7 bases, with 4 bases between them. CDR3 amino acids: CASSVTNEQFF. DNA of the CDR3: TGTGCCAGCAGCGTGACAAATGAGCAGTTCTTC.

CDR3 protein: CASTINPTGGGGYTF. CDR3 bases: TGTGCCAGCACCATAAACCCCACAGGGGGCGGCGGCTACACCTTC. The chain carries TRBV2 and TRBJ1-2, with TRBD1 matching 9 bases. CDR1 and CDR2 (germline): SNHLY, FYNNEI. V gave up 7 bases and J gave up 8 bases; unmatched junction bases: 14. The CDR3 is made up of 15 amino acids.

J is TRBJ2-2 and V is TRBV30; D not certain. This CDR3 has 13 amino acids. The germline V and J ends were trimmed by 0 bases and 6 bases, with 8 bases remaining between them. Germline V gene data show CDR1 as GTSNPN and CDR2 as SVGIG (reference sequence). This CDR3 reads CAWSVLSPGELFF. The CDR3 bases are TGTGCCTGGAGTGTACTGAGCCCCGGGGAGCTGTTTTTT.

This clone was picked up a small number of times. The genes are TRBV4-1 and TRBJ2-3; TRBD2 agrees at 7 bases. The CDR3 length is 15 residues. Germline CDR1 and CDR2: MGHRA and YSYEKL. Trimming removed 4 bases from V and 1 base from J; junction bases left unmatched: 5. The CDR3: CASSLSAGGTDTQYF. In DNA form, the CDR3 reads TGCGCCAGCAGCCTCTCGGCGGGAGGCACAGATACGCAGTATTTT.

This chain connects TRBV29-1 to TRBJ2-7; the D is unclear. V was shortened by 6 bases and J by 3 bases, with 6 bases between the two germline ends. This CDR3 region has 10 residues. Germline V gene lookup returns CDR1 SQVTM and CDR2 ANQGSEA. CDR3 region: CSVADYEQYF. The CDR3 nucleotides are TGCAGCGTGGCAGACTACGAGCAGTACTTC.

This clone came up many times. The chain employs TRBV6-2 or TRBV6-3 and TRBJ1-2; possibly TRBD1 for D (6 bases). The germline V gene has CDR1 MNHEY and CDR2 SVGEGT. CDR3 length: 15 amino acids. V was shortened by 6 bases and J by 0 bases, with 14 bases between the two germline ends. The CDR3 protein is CASSPGGAANYGYTF. CDR3 nucleotides: TGTGCCAGCAGCCCGGGGGGGGCGGCTAACTATGGCTACACCTTC.

The gene calls are TRBV7-2 and TRBJ2-3; possible D gene TRBD2, 5 bases. The ends were cut back, 1 base at V and 0 bases at J, with 8 bases in the middle. The CDR3 runs to 15 residues. Germline-derived CDR1 and CDR2 are SGHTA and FQGNSA. Here the CDR3 reads CASSLGETSTDTQYF. The CDR3 nucleotides read TGTGCCAGCAGCTTAGGGGAGACAAGCACAGATACGCAGTATTTT.

The genes are TRBV10-3 and TRBJ1-3; a weak D match, TRBD1 (5 bases). The CDR3 loop spans 13 amino acids. Trimming pared 4 bases from V and 4 bases from J, leaving 8 bases between. Germline CDR1 ENHRY, CDR2 SYGVKD. CDR3 sequence reads: CAISAGAGNTIYF. DNA for the CDR3: TGTGCCATCAGTGCTGGGGCAGGAAACACCATATATTTT.

The chain links TRBV4-1 to TRBJ2-1; a possible D gene is TRBD1 (6 bases). The germline V gene encodes CDR1 MGHRA and CDR2 YSYEKL. Between the trimmed V and J ends, which lost 0 bases and 2 bases, there was a span of 14 bases. The CDR3 sequence is 17 residues long. CDR3 DNA: TGCGCCAGCAGCCAAGATCTAGGTGGACAGACCTACAATGAGCAGTTCTTC. Encoded protein: CASSQDLGGQTYNEQFF.

V is TRBV15 and J is TRBJ1-4; D is ambiguous. The CDR3 is made up of 15 amino acids. The germline V and J ends were trimmed by 1 base and 7 bases, with 13 bases remaining between them. CDR1 and CDR2 from the germline V gene are LNHNV and YYDKDF (reference sequence). The CDR3 sequence: CATSRGGIEGEKLFF. DNA of the CDR3: TGTGCCACCAGCAGAGGGGGTATAGAGGGTGAAAAACTGTTTTTT.

This clone has only a few counts. V and J are TRBV15 and TRBJ2-1; possible D gene TRBD2, 5 bases. Trimming pared 5 bases from V and 10 bases from J, leaving 18 bases between. Germline assignment: CDR1 LNHNV and CDR2 YYDKDF (reference sequence). There are 14 residues in the CDR3. The chain's CDR3 is CATSSAAFKGEQFF. The CDR3 nucleotides are TGTGCCACCAGCTCAGCGGCCTTCAAGGGAGAGCAGTTCTTC.

The rearrangement joins TRBV7-9 to TRBJ2-7, with 11 nucleotides matching TRBD2. Losses at the gene ends were 5 bases for V and 6 bases for J; bases not matched to a gene: 6. The CDR3 has 14 amino acids. CDR1 and CDR2 (germline): SEHNR, FQNEAQ (reference sequence). The CDR3 reads CASSPSGGPSEQYF. The CDR3 coding sequence is TGTGCCAGCAGCCCTAGCGGGGGGCCCTCCGAGCAGTACTTC.

CDR3 residues: CASSHSGGEAFF. In nucleotides, the CDR3 is TGTGCCAGCAGCCATAGCGGGGGTGAAGCTTTCTTT. V usage is TRBV14 and J usage is TRBJ1-1; a weak D match, TRBD1 (5 bases). There are 12 residues in the CDR3. Trimming took 3 bases from V and 7 from J, leaving 9 bases between them. CDR1 is SGHDN, CDR2 FVKESK, per germline.

The chain recombines TRBV6-6 with TRBJ2-7, with a weak D call TRBD1 (6 bases). V lost 2 bases and J 2 bases, leaving 7 bases between the germline ends. This CDR3 spans 13 amino acids. Germline V CDR1 and CDR2: MNHNY, SVGAGI (reference sequence). Here the CDR3 reads CASSYGQTYEQYF. DNA for the CDR3: TGTGCCAGCAGTTACGGACAGACCTACGAGCAGTACTTC.